This is a list of T cell receptor beta chains from one sample in a study of T cell responses to AZD1222 COVID-19 vaccine. TCRdb's copy holds only in-frame clones and misses some; the assay was immunoSEQ multiplex PCR. In the table there are some 120,000 clones, 88% of which are singletons. The source was peripheral blood, collected 28 days after the second AZD1222 dose. The receptor set was obtained from an adult who received the AZD1222 COVID-19 vaccine. The CDR3 runs from the conserved cysteine through the conserved F or W. D genes are given only for firm matches. Size tells how often a clone was seen (once, few, many) or the class of an expanded clone, and some rows leave it out.

d_call | clone_size | j_call | v_call | cdr3_nt | cdr3_aa
TRBD1 | NA | TRBJ1-2 | TRBV10-3 | TGTGCCATCAGCCATACGCGGGACAGGGTTCGTTTTAATGGCTACACCTTC | CAISHTRDRVRFNGYTF
NA | NA | TRBJ1-3 | TRBV18 | TGTGCCAGCTCACCAAAAGACCCTGGAAACACCATATATTTT | CASSPKDPGNTIYF
NA | NA | TRBJ1-1 | TRBV2 | TGTGCCAGCAGTGGGGAACGGGGGAAAGCTTTCTTT | CASSGERGKAFF
NA | NA | TRBJ1-3 | TRBV12-3/TRBV12-4 | TGTGCCAGCAAGCAGGTGGCTGGAAACACCATATATTTT | CASKQVAGNTIYF
TRBD2 | NA | TRBJ2-3 | TRBV28 | TGTGCCAGCAGTAGAACCGGGACTAGTATTTACGGCACAGATACGCAGTATTTT | CASSRTGTSIYGTDTQYF
NA | NA | TRBJ2-1 | TRBV6-5 | TGTGCCAGCATGGGAGCGAGCACCTACAATGAGCAGTTCTTC | CASMGASTYNEQFF
TRBD2 | NA | TRBJ2-1 | TRBV11-3 | TGTGCCAGCAGCCCGGGACTAGCGGGGGTTTACAATGAGCAGTTCTTC | CASSPGLAGVYNEQFF
NA | NA | TRBJ2-7 | TRBV3-1/TRBV3-2 | TGTGCCAGCAGCCACCAACCCTACGAGCAGTACTTC | CASSHQPYEQYF
TRBD1 | NA | TRBJ1-3 | TRBV7-6 | TGTGCCAGCAGCTTAGCAGCAGGGGGCGGTGGAAACACCATATATTTT | CASSLAAGGGGNTIYF
NA | NA | TRBJ1-1 | TRBV15 | TGTGCCACCAGCAGTCCCGTACGCACTGAAGCTTTCTTT | CATSSPVRTEAFF
NA | NA | TRBJ2-5 | TRBV28 | TGTGCCACCAGTGAGGGGGGAGCGGGGCAAGAGACCCAGTACTTC | CATSEGGAGQETQYF
NA | NA | TRBJ1-4 | TRBV5-8 | TGTGCCAGCAGCTTCCGTAGGGGATCTCGGAATGAAAAACTGTTTTTT | CASSFRRGSRNEKLFF
NA | NA | TRBJ1-3 | TRBV5-6 | TGTGCCAGCAGCTTGAGAGGGGCTGGAAACACCATATATTTT | CASSLRGAGNTIYF
TRBD2 | NA | TRBJ2-7 | TRBV28 | TGTGCCAGCAGTGGGACTAGCGCGAGCTCCTACGAGCAGTACTTC | CASSGTSASSYEQYF
NA | NA | TRBJ1-1 | TRBV5-1 | TGCGCCAGCAGCAACCGGGACGAGGCTGAAGCTTTCTTT | CASSNRDEAEAFF
TRBD1 | NA | TRBJ1-6 | TRBV2 | TGTGCCAGCTACCAGGGGGGTCTGACTTCACCCCTCCACTTT | CASYQGGLTSPLHF
NA | NA | TRBJ2-7 | TRBV6-5 | TGTGCCAGCAGCATAGACAGTCTCTTCTTCGAGCAGTACTTC | CASSIDSLFFEQYF
NA | NA | TRBJ2-3 | TRBV3-1/TRBV3-2 | TGTGCCAGCAGCCCACTGGCCTCCACAGATACGCAGTATTTT | CASSPLASTDTQYF
TRBD1 | NA | TRBJ2-7 | TRBV6-5 | TGTGCCAGCAGTTACTCGGGGACAGATTCCTACGAGCAGTACTTC | CASSYSGTDSYEQYF
NA | NA | TRBJ2-7 | TRBV10-3 | TGTGCCATCAGTGAGGACATCGCGACCTCCTACGAGCAGTACTTC | CAISEDIATSYEQYF
TRBD1 | NA | TRBJ1-2 | TRBV5-6 | TGTGCCAGCAGCCCGTCAGGGGGACTCAATTATGGCTACACCTTC | CASSPSGGLNYGYTF
NA | once | TRBJ1-1 | TRBV7-9 | TGTGCCAGCAGCTTTGGACTGGTGAACACTGAAGCTTTCTTT | CASSFGLVNTEAFF
NA | NA | TRBJ1-6 | TRBV4-2 | TGTGCCAGCAGCCCAGAGGGGGGGGCAGCGGATAATTCACCCCTCCACTTT | CASSPEGGAADNSPLHF
TRBD2 | NA | TRBJ2-1 | TRBV19 | TGTGCCAGTAGTCTCGGACTAGCGGGACTAGGTCGCAATGAGCAGTTCTTC | CASSLGLAGLGRNEQFF
TRBD2 | few | TRBJ2-3 | TRBV3-1/TRBV3-2 | TGTGCCAGCAGCCAAGACAGGACGGGGGGTACGCAGTATTTT | CASSQDRTGGTQYF
TRBD1 | NA | TRBJ1-4 | TRBV7-8 | TGTGCCAGCAGCACTATACAGGGGGGGAATGAAAAACTGTTTTTT | CASSTIQGGNEKLFF
NA | NA | TRBJ1-2 | TRBV28 | TGTGCCAGCAGTTTACCTAAAAACTATGGCTACACCTTC | CASSLPKNYGYTF
NA | NA | TRBJ1-2 | TRBV4-2 | TGTGCCAGCAGCCAAGATGGGGCTAACTATGGCTACACCTTC | CASSQDGANYGYTF
NA | once | TRBJ1-2 | TRBV9 | TGTGCCAGCAGCGTAGCCTGGGCAACGAAGTATGGCTACACCTTC | CASSVAWATKYGYTF
NA | NA | TRBJ2-1 | TRBV28 | TGTGCCAGCAGTTCCTACAATGAGCAGTTCTTC | CASSSYNEQFF